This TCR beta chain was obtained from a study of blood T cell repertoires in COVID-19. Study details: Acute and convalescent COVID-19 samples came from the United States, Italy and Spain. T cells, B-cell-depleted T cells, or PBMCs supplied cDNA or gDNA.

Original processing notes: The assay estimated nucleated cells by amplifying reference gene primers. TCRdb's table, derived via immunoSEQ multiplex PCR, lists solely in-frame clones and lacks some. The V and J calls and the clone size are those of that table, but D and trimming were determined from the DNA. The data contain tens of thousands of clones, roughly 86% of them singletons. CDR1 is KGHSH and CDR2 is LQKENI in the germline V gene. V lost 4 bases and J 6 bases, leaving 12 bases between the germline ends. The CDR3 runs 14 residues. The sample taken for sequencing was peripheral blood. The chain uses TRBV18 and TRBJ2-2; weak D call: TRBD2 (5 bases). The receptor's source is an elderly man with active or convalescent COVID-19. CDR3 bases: TGTGCCAGCTCACGCCCCCGGGGATCCGGGGAGCTGTTTTTT. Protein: CASSRPRGSGELFF.